This TCR beta chain was sequenced in a study of T cells in Graves' hyperthyroidism and ophthalmopathy. Amplified regions were TCR beta CDR3 sequences from RNA transcripts. With the HTBI primer set, the TCR CDR3 went through a first round of RT-PCR. TCRdb reanalysed the multiplex PCR reads using MiXCR and keeps one entry per CDR3 protein. The sample lists some 620,000 distinct CDR3 sequences, around 15% occurring once. This clonotype was picked up a small number of times. What it recognizes is unknown. Uncontrolled infection, other autoimmune disease, pregnancy or lactation barred patients from enrollment. The germline gives CDR1 MNHEY, CDR2 SVGEGT. The V and J ends lost 5 bases and 5 bases respectively, with 18 bases between them. The CDR3 length is 15 residues. Findings and caveats of the study: Ophthalmopathy stood apart from stable hyperthyroidism in a 13 V-J model.

This receptor was identified in a woman in her 30s with Graves' hyperthyroidism. Material for sequencing was blood. This chain connects TRBV6-2 or TRBV6-3 to TRBJ1-2, with D maybe TRBD1 (6 bases). The CDR3 DNA sequence: TGTGCCAGCAGTGACCCCGGACAGAGGCCTTATGGCTACACCTTC. Its protein product is CASSDPGQRPYGYTF.